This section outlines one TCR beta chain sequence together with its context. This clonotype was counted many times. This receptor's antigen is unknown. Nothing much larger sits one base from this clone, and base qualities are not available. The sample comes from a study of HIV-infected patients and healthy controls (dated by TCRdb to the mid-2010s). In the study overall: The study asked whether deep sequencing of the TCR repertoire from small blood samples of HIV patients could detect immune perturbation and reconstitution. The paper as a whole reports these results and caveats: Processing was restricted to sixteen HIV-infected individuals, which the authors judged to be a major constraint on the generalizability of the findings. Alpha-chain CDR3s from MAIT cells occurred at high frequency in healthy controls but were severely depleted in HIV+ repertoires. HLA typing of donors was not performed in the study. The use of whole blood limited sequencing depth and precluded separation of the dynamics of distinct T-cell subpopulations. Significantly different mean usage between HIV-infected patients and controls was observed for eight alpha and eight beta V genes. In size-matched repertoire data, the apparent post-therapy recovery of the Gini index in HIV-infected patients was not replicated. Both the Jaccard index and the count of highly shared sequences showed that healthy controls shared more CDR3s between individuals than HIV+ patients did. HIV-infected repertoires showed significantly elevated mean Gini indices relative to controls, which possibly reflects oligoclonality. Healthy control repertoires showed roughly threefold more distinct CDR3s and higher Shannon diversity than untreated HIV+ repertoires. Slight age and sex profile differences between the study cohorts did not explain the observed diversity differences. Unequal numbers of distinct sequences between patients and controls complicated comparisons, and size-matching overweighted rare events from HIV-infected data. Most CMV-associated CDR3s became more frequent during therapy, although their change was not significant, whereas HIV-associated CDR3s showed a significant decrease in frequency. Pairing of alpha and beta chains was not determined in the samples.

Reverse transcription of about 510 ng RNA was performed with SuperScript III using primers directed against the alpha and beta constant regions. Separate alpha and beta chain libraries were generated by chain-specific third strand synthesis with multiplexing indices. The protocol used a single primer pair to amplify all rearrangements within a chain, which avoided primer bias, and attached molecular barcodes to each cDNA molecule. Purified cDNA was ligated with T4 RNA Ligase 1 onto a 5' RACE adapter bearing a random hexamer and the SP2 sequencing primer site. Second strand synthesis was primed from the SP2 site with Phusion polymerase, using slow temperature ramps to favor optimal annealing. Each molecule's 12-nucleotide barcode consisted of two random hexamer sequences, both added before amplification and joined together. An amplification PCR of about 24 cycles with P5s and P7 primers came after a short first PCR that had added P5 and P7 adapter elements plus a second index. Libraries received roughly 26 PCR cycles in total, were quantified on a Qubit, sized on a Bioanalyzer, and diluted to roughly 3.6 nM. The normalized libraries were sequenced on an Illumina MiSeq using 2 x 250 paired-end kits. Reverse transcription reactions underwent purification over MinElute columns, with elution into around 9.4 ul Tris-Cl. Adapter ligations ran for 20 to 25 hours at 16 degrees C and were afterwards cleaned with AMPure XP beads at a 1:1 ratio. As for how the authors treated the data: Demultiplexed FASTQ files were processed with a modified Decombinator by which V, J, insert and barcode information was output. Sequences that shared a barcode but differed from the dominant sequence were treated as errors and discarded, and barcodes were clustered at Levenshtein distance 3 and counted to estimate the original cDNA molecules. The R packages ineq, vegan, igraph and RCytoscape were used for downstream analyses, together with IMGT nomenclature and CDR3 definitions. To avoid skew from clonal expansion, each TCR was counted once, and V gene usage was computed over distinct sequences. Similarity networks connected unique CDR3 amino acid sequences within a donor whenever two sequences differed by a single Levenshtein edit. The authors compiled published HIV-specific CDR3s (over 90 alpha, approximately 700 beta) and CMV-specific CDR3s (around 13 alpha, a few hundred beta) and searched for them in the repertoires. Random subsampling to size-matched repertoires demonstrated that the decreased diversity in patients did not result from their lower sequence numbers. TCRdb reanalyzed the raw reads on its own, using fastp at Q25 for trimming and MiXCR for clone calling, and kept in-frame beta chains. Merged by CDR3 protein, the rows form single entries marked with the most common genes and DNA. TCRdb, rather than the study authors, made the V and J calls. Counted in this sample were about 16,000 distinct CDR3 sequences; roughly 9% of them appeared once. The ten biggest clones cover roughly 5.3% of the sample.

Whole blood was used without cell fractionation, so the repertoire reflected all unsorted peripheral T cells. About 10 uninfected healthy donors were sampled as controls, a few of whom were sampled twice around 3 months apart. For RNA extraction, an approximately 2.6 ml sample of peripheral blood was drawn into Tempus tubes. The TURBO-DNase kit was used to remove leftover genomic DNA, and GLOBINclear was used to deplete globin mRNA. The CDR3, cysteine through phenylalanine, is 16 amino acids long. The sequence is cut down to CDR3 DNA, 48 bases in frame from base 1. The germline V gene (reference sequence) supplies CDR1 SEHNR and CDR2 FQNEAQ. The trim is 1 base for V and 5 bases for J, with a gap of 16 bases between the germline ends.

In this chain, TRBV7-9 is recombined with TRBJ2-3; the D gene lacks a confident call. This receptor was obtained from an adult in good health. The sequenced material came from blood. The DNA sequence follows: TGTGCCAGCAGCTTAGACAACCCCCGAGCAGGAGATACGCAGTATTTT. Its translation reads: CASSLDNPRAGDTQYF.